A single T cell receptor (beta chain) is shown here with its context. The data were obtained in a study of T cell responses to AZD1222 COVID-19 vaccine. The table came from immunoSEQ multiplex PCR; TCRdb's copy has only in-frame clones and leaves some out. The sample contains approximately 89,000 clones, 90% of which appear only once. V was shortened by 3 bases and J by 8 bases, with 13 bases between the two germline ends. The V gene's germline CDR1 is KGHSH and CDR2 LQKENI. This CDR3 has 13 amino acids. This TCR was sampled from an adult who received the AZD1222 COVID-19 vaccine. This chain joins TRBV18 and TRBJ1-2, with a weak D call TRBD1 (5 bases). The sequencing used peripheral blood, collected 28 days after the second AZD1222 dose. This CDR3 reads CASSPDIEWGYTF. CDR3 sequence (DNA): TGTGCCAGCTCACCGGACATCGAGTGGGGCTACACCTTC. The full variable domain, completed using reference TRBV18 and TRBJ1-2, is NAGVMQNPRHLVRRRGQEARLRCSPMKGHSHVYWYRQLPEEGLKFMVYLQKENIIDESGMPKERFSAEFPKEGPSILRIQQVVRGDSAAYFCASSPDIEWGYTFGSGTRLTVV.